This TCR beta chain was sequenced in a study of T cell repertoires in cytomegalovirus infection. Study-level information: Recently identified HLA-C-restricted CMV epitopes and well-studied HLA-B-restricted CMV epitopes were used by the study. A matching HLA type, together with CMV infection, was signaled by public TCR beta signatures. General study points: HLA-C-restricted TCR beta clonotypes specific for CMV led the ex vivo response. Carriers of CMV and the relevant HLA type were discriminated by public TCR beta frequency.

TCRdb passed the reads through MiXCR, listing each CDR3 protein once. The repertoire includes some 800,000 distinct CDR3 sequences, 25% to 35% of them detected once, and about an eighth sits in the top ten. Turning to this clonotype: Its antigen is still unknown.

Germline V CDR1 and CDR2: SQVTM, ANQGSEA. V was pared by 6 bases and J by 0 bases, with 7 bases of the junction left unmatched. This CDR3 region has 15 residues. Sequences were derived from cultured CD8+ T cells from PBMCs, sampled from culture after CMV antigen stimulation. The origin of this receptor is a human donor in good health (CMV status not recorded). Some clones in this sample may be carry-over from other donors' samples. The chain combines TRBV29-1 with TRBJ1-1; 10 bases line up with TRBD1. In DNA form, the CDR3 reads TGCAGCGTAATCCCGGGACAGGGGCTGAACACTGAAGCTTTCTTT. It codes for CSVIPGQGLNTEAFF.